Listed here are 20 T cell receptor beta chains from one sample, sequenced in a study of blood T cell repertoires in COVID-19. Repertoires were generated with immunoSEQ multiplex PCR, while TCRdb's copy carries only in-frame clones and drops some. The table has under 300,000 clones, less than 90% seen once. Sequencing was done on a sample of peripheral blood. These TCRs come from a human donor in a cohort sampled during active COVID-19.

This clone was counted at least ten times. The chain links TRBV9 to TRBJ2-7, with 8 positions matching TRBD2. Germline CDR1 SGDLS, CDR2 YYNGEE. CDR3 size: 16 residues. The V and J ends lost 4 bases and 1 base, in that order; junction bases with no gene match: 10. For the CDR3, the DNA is TGTGCCAGCAGCCCCAGTTCCGGGACTAGGTCCTACGAGCAGTACTTC. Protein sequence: CASSPSSGTRSYEQYF.

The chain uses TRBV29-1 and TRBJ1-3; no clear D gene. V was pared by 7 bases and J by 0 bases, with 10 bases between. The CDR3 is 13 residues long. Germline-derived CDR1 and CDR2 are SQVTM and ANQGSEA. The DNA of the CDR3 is TGCAGCGCTTTCGGGGACTCTGGAAACACCATATATTTT. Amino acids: CSAFGDSGNTIYF. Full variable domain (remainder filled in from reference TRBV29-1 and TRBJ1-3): SAVISQKPSRDICQRGTSLTIQCQVDSQVTMMFWYRQQPGQSLTLIATANQGSEATYESGFVIDKFPISRPNLTFSTLTVSNMSPEDSSIYLCSAFGDSGNTIYFGEGSWLTVV.

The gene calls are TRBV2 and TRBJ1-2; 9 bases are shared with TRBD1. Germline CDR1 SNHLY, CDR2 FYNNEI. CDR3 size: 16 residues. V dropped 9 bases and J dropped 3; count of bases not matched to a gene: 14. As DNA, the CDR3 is TGTGCCAGTCGGGGACAGGGAATAGATTTAGACTATGGCTACACCTTC. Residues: CASRGQGIDLDYGYTF.

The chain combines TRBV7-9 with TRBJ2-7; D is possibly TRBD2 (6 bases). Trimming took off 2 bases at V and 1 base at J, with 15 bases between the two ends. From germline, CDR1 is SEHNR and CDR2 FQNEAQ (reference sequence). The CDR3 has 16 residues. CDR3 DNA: TGTGCCAGCAGCTTATTCGTGCTGGGGGGATCCTACGAGCAGTACTTC. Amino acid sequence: CASSLFVLGGSYEQYF. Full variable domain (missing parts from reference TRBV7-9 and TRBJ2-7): DTGVSQNPRHKITKRGQNVTFRCDPISEHNRLYWYRQTLGQGPEFLTYFQNEAQLEKSRLLSDRFSAERPKGSFSTLEIQRTEQGDSAMYLCASSLFVLGGSYEQYFGPGTRLTVT.

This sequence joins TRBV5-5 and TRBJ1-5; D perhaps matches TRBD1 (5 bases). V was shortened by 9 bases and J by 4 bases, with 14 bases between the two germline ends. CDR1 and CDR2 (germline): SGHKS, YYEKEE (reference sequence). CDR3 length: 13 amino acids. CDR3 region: CATSTGGNQPQHF. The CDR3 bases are TGTGCCACCTCCACCGGGGGGAATCAGCCCCAGCATTTT.

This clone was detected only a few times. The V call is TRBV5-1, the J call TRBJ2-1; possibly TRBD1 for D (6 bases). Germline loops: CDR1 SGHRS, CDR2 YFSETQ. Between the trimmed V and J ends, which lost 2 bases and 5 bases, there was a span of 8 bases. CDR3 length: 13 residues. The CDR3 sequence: CASSLTGNNEQFF. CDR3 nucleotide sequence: TGCGCCAGCAGCTTAACAGGGAACAATGAGCAGTTCTTC.

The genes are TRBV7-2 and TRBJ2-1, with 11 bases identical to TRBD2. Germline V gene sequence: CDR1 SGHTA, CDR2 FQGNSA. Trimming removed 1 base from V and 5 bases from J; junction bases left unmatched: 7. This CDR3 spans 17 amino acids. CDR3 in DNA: TGTGCCAGCAGCTTAGTGGGGACTAGCGGTACGAACAATGAGCAGTTCTTC. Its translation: CASSLVGTSGTNNEQFF.

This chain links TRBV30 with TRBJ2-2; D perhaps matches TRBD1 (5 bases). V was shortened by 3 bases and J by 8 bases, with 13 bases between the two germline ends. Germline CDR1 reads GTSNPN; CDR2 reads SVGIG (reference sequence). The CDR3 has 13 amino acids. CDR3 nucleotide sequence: TGTGCCTGGAGGGGGCAGGCATTTGGGGAGCTGTTTTTT. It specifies CAWRGQAFGELFF.

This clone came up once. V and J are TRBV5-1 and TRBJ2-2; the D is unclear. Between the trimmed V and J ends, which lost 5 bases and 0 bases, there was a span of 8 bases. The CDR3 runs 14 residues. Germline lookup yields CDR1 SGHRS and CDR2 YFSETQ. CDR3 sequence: CASRTNTNTGELFF. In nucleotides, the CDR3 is TGCGCCAGCAGAACCAACACGAACACCGGGGAGCTGTTTTTT. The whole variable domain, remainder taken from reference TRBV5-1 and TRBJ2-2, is KAGVTQTPRYLIKTRGQQVTLSCSPISGHRSVSWYQQTPGQGLQFLFEYFSETQRNKGNFPGRFSGRQFSNSRSEMNVSTLELGDSALYLCASRTNTNTGELFFGEGSRLTVL.

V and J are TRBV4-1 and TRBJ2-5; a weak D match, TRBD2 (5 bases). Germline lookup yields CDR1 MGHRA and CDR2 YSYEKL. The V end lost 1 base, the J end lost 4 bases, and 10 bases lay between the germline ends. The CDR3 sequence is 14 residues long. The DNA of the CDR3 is TGCGCCAGCAGCCAAGGGAATAGCGTAGAGACCCAGTACTTC. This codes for CASSQGNSVETQYF.

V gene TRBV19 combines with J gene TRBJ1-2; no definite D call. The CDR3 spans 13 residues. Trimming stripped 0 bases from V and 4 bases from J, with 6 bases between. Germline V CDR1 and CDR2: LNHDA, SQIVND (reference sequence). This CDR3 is CASSIEQTYGYTF. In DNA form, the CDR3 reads TGTGCCAGTAGTATAGAACAGACCTATGGCTACACCTTC. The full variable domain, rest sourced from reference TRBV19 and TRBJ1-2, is DGGITQSPKYLFRKEGQNVTLSCEQNLNHDAMYWYRQDPGQGLRLIYYSQIVNDFQKGDIAEGYSVSREKKESFPLTVTSAQKNPTAFYLCASSIEQTYGYTFGSGTRLTVV.

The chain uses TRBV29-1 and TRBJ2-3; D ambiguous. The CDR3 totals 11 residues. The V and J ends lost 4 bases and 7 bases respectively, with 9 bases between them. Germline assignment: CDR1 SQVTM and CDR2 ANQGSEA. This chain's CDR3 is CSVVLLYTQYF. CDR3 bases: TGCAGCGTTGTTCTTTTGTATACGCAGTATTTT.

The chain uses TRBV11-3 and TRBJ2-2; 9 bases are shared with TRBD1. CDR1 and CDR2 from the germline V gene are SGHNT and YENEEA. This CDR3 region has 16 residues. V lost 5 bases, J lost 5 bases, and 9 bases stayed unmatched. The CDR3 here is CASSQTGTGRTGELFF. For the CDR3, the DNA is TGTGCCAGCAGCCAGACCGGGACAGGGCGGACCGGGGAGCTGTTTTTT.

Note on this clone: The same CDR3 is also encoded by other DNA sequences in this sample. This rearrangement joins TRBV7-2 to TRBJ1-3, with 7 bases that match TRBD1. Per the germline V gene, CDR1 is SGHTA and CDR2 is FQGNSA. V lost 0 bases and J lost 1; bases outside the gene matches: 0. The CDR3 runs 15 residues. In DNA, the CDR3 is TGTGCCAGCAGCTTAGCGACAGGGTCTGGAAACACCATATATTTT. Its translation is CASSLATGSGNTIYF.

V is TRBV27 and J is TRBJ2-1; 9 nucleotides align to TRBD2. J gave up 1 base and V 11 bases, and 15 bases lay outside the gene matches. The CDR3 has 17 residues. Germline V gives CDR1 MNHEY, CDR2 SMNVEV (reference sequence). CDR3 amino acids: CASSRGRARGSYNEQFF. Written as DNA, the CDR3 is TGTGCCTCCTCGCGCGGGAGGGCCCGGGGATCCTACAATGAGCAGTTCTTC.

CDR3 sequence: CASSESDRSEQYF. CDR3 nucleotide sequence: TGTGCCAGCAGTGAATCGGACAGGTCAGAGCAGTACTTC. The chain couples TRBV6-1 to TRBJ2-7; TRBD1 aligns across 7 bases. The CDR3 has 13 amino acids. Looked up from germline, CDR1 is MNHNS and CDR2 is SASEGT. The V segment lost 2 bases and the J segment 7 bases; nucleotides outside the gene matches: 5.

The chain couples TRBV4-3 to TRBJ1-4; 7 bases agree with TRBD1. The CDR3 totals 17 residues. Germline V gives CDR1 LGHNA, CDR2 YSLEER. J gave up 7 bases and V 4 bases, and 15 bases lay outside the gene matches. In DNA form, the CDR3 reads TGCGCCAGCAGCCCAAGCTCATCCGGGCAGGGGGTTGAAAAACTGTTTTTT. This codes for CASSPSSSGQGVEKLFF.

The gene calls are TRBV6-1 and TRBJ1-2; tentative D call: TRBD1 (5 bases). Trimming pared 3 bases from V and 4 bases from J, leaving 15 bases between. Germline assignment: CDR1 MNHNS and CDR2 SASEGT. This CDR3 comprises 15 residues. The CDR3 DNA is TGTGCCAGCAGTGACAGCACAGGCCCGTCCTATGGCTACACCTTC. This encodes CASSDSTGPSYGYTF.

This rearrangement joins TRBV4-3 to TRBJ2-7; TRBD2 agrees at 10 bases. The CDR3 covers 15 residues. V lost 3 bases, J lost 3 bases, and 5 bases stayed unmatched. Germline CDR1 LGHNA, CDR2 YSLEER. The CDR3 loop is CASSQGLASGYEQYF. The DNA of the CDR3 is TGCGCCAGCAGCCAGGGACTAGCGAGTGGCTACGAGCAGTACTTC.

The CDR3 loop reads CASSSLAGRNEQFF. In nucleotides, the CDR3 is TGTGCCAGCAGCTCCTTAGCGGGCCGAAATGAGCAGTTCTTC. J is TRBJ2-1 and V is TRBV7-6, with 7 bases identical to TRBD2. The CDR3 has 14 amino acids. After removal of 4 bases from V and 7 bases from J, the junction contained 7 bases not matched to a gene. Germline loops: CDR1 SGHVS, CDR2 FNYEAQ.